This T cell receptor beta chain emerged from a study of molecular identifiers for immune sequencing clone quantification. Turning to the study itself: Split five ways in replicates, RNA from about 20,000 or 100,000 naive CD8 cells had four portions sequenced. Study observations and caveats: Shared barcodes on identical TCR molecules could underestimate the sizes of highly expanded clones. The study reportedly detected spiked Jurkat TCR RNA from one cell among one million naive cells.

This clonotype has just a few counts. The antigen is unknown. The CDR3 length is 16 residues. Germline lookup yields CDR1 MDHEN and CDR2 SYDVKM. Trimming pared 1 base from V and 0 bases from J, leaving 13 bases between. The authors gated naive CD8 T cells as CD8+CD4-CCR7+CD45RA+ for sorting. TCRdb passed the PCR reads through MiXCR, listing each CDR3 protein once. Here the sample spans more than 550,000 distinct CDR3 sequences, 25% being singletons. This sequence originates from a human donor in good health. Some libraries in this study had Jurkat cell RNA spiked in. V usage is TRBV28 and J usage is TRBJ2-7; D is perhaps TRBD1 or TRBD2 (5 bases each). Source material: naive CD8+ T cells from blood, with Jurkat cell RNA spiked in. As to subset: FACS-sorted CD8+CD4-CCR7+CD45RA+ naive T cells. The CDR3 is CASSLYGTSSSYEQYF. The CDR3 DNA is TGTGCCAGCAGTTTATATGGGACGTCGAGCTCCTACGAGCAGTACTTC.